This T cell receptor (beta chain) is drawn from a study of blood T cell repertoires in COVID-19. Whole-study context: The samples span acute and convalescent COVID-19 from the United States, Italy and Spain. In each case, the material was cDNA or gDNA derived from T cells, B-cell-depleted T cells, or PBMCs.

Clones were sequenced by immunoSEQ multiplex PCR, and TCRdb holds only the in-frame ones, with some missing. The sample gives over 150,000 clones, roughly 85% of which show up once; under 8% is in the top ten. CDR1 is ENHRY, CDR2 SYGVKD, per germline. Trimming left V 3 bases short and J 3 bases short, with 11 bases between. The CDR3 length is 15 residues. This clone was detected only once. Study members were between about 18 and 100 years old and lived in roughly 24 US regions. Participants were placed into cohorts based on the clinical history they reported. Sequencing input: PBMCs or T cells enriched from blood (not recorded which). The clonotype was recovered from a man aged 40-49 years who had recovered from COVID-19. The gene calls are TRBV10-3 and TRBJ1-4, with D possibly TRBD1 on 6 matching bases. This CDR3 reads CAISDQGMANEKLFF. CDR3 in DNA: TGTGCCATCAGTGACCAGGGGATGGCTAATGAAAAACTGTTTTTT.